The 7 T cell receptor beta chains presented below share a single source sample, sequenced in a study of blood T cell repertoires in COVID-19. Assay used: immunoSEQ multiplex PCR; TCRdb lists only in-frame clones, some missing. The profile covers hundreds of thousands of clones, with 75% to 85% appearing a single time and over 0.95% taken by the ten largest. The source material was peripheral blood. The receptors here all came from a woman younger than 45 with COVID-19, enrolled during active disease.

A few counts support this clone. This chain links TRBV28 with TRBJ2-7; TRBD2 agrees at 7 bases. Trimming took 4 bases from V and 7 from J; bases not matched to a gene: 7. The germline gives CDR1 MDHEN, CDR2 SYDVKM. The CDR3 is 13 residues long. CDR3 sequence: CASSSGLVGEQYF. DNA of the CDR3: TGTGCCAGCAGTTCAGGACTAGTCGGGGAGCAGTACTTC.

V is TRBV7-9 and J is TRBJ2-2; 12 nucleotides agree with TRBD1. Unmatched junction bases numbered 6, after V lost 6 bases and J lost 4 bases. Looked up from germline, CDR1 is SEHNR and CDR2 is FQNEAQ (reference sequence). This CDR3 has 16 residues. CDR3: CASRAQGQGATGELFF. For the CDR3, the DNA is TGTGCCAGCAGAGCCCAGGGACAGGGGGCCACCGGGGAGCTGTTTTTT.

The chain joins TRBV28 to TRBJ2-3; 8 bases are shared with TRBD2. The V and J ends lost 8 bases and 7 bases, in that order; junction bases with no gene match: 14. The CDR3 is 15 residues long. The germline gives CDR1 MDHEN, CDR2 SYDVKM. The CDR3 nucleotides are TGTGCCAGCCGTAGCGGGGACGGAAGCAGGAATACGCAGTATTTT. It yields the protein CASRSGDGSRNTQYF.

The chain joins TRBV4-3 to TRBJ2-3; D is perhaps TRBD2 (7 bases). This CDR3 is 14 amino acids long. V dropped 1 base and J dropped 4 bases, with 9 bases sitting between them. Germline loops: CDR1 LGHNA, CDR2 YSLEER. The CDR3 coding sequence is TGCGCCAGCAGCCAAGGAGGGGGGGCAGATACGCAGTATTTT. As protein: CASSQGGGADTQYF.

The V gene is TRBV7-2, the J gene TRBJ1-2; D is unclear. The germline V gene has CDR1 SGHTA and CDR2 FQGNSA. The CDR3 totals 15 residues. V was clipped by 5 bases and J by 8 bases, with 21 bases between them. CDR3 region: CASSTPDAEGRGYTF. In DNA, the CDR3 is TGTGCCAGCAGCACCCCCGACGCGGAGGGTAGGGGCTACACCTTC.

This clone was counted between two and nine times. V is TRBV4-1 and J is TRBJ1-4; unclear D gene. The V and J ends lost 1 base and 2 bases respectively, with 5 bases between them. Germline CDR1 is MGHRA and CDR2 is YSYEKL. The CDR3 has 14 residues. The CDR3 reads CASSQGLTNEKLFF. CDR3 nucleotide sequence: TGCGCCAGCAGCCAAGGACTGACTAATGAAAAACTGTTTTTT.

This chain uses TRBV12-5 with TRBJ2-3; TRBD1 matches 8 bases. From germline, CDR1 is LGHNT and CDR2 FRNRAP. With 0 bases clipped from V and 0 bases from J, the junction kept 8 bases outside the gene matches. CDR3 length: 18 amino acids. CDR3 loop: CASGLVSGGVFSTDTQYF. CDR3 nucleotide sequence: TGTGCTAGTGGTTTGGTTTCAGGGGGCGTTTTTAGCACAGATACGCAGTATTTT.